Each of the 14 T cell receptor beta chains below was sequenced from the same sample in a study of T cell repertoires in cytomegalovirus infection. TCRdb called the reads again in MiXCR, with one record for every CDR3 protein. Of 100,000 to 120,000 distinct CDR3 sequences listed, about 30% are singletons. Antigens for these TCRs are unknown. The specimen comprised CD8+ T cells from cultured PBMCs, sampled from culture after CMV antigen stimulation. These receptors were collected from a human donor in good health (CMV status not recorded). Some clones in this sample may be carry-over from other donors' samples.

This CDR3 is CASGFGGHGYTF. The CDR3 coding sequence is TGTGCCAGCGGTTTCGGGGGCCATGGCTACACCTTC. The chain carries TRBV6-1 and TRBJ1-2, with D tentatively TRBD1 (6 bases). Germline V gives CDR1 MNHNS, CDR2 SASEGT. Trimming removed 8 bases at V and 6 bases at J, with 13 bases between. The length of the CDR3 is 12 residues.

This CDR3 is CASSPRSPETQYF. In nucleotides, the CDR3 is TGTGCCAGCAGTCCCCGATCGCCTGAGACCCAGTACTTC. The rearrangement uses TRBV2 and TRBJ2-5; no firm D call. CDR3 length: 13 amino acids. V lost 5 bases, J lost 5 bases, and 12 bases lay in between. CDR1 and CDR2 (germline): SNHLY, FYNNEI.

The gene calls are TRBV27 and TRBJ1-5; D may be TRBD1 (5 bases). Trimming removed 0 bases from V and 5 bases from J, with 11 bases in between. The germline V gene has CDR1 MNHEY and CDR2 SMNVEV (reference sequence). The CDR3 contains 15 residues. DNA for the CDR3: TGTGCCAGCAGTTTATCTGGGGGGAGGCATCAGCCCCAGCATTTT. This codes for CASSLSGGRHQPQHF.

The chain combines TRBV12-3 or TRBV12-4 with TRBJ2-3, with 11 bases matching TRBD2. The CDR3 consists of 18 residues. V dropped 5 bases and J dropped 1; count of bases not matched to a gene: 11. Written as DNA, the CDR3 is TGTGCCAGCAGTAGGGGTAGCGGGGGGGCTTCCGGCACAGATACGCAGTATTTT. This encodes CASSRGSGGASGTDTQYF.

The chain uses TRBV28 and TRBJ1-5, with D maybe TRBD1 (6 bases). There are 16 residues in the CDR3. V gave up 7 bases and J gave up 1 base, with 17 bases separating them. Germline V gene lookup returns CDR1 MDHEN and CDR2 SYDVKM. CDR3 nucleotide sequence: TGTGCCAGCACCGAATTCCCGGGACAAAGCAATCAGCCCCAGCATTTT. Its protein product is CASTEFPGQSNQPQHF.

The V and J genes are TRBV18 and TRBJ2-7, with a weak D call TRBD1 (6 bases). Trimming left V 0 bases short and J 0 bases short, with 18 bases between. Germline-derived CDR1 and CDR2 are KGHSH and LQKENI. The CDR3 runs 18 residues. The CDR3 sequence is CASSPPTPRDTHSYEQYF. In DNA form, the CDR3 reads TGTGCCAGCTCACCACCCACCCCCCGGGACACACACTCCTACGAGCAGTACTTC.

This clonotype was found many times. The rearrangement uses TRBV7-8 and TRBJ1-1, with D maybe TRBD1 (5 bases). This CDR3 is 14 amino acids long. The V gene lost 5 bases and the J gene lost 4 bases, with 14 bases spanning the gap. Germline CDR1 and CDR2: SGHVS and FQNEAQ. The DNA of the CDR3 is TGTGCCAGCAGCGTTACCGGCAGGGCCACTGAAGCTTTCTTT. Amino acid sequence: CASSVTGRATEAFF.

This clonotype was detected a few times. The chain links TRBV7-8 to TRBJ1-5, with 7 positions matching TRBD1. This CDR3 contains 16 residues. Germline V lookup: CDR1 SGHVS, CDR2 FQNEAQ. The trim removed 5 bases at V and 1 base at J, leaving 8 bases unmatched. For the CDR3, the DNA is TGTGCCAGCAGCGCTTACAGGGGTTCAAGCAATCAGCCCCAGCATTTT. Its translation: CASSAYRGSSNQPQHF.

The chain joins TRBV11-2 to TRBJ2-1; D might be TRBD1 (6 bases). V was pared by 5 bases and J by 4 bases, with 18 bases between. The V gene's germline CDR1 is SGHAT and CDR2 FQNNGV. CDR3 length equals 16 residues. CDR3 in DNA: TGTGCCAGCAGCGACCTCCGGGACACCCGATACAATGAGCAGTTCTTC. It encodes CASSDLRDTRYNEQFF. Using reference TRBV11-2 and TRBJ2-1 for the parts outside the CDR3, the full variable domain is EAGVAQSPRYKIIEKRQSVAFWCNPISGHATLYWYQQILGQGPKLLIQFQNNGVVDDSQLPKDRFSAERLKGVDSTLKIQPAKLEDSAVYLCASSDLRDTRYNEQFFGPGTRLTVL.

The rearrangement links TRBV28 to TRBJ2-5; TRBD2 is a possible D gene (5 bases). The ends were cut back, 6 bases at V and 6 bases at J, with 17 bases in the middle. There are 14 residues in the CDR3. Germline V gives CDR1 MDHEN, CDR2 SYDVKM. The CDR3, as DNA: TGTGCCAGCAGAAGCCGCGGGCTAGAGCAGACCCAGTACTTC. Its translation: CASRSRGLEQTQYF.

The CDR3 sequence: CASSVWLGLPGEPQHF. The CDR3 nucleotides are TGTGCCAGCAGTGTATGGCTTGGGCTCCCGGGGGAGCCCCAGCATTTT. The genes are TRBV2 and TRBJ1-5, with a possible D match to TRBD1 (5 bases). Trimming took off 4 bases at V and 8 bases at J, with 21 bases between the two ends. The germline gives CDR1 SNHLY, CDR2 FYNNEI. The CDR3 has 16 residues.

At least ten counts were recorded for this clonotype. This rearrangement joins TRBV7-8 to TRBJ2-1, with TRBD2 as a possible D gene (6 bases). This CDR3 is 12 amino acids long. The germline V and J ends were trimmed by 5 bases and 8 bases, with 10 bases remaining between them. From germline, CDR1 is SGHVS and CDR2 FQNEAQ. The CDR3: CASSRRRDEQFF. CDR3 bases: TGTGCCAGCAGCAGAAGGAGGGATGAGCAGTTCTTC.

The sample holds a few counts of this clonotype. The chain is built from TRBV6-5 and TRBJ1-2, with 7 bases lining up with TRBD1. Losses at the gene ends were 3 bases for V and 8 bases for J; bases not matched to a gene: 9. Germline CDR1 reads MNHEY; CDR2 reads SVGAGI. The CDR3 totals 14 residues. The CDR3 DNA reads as TGTGCCAGCAGTTATGACAGGGCAGGGGAAGGCTACACCTTC. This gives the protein CASSYDRAGEGYTF.

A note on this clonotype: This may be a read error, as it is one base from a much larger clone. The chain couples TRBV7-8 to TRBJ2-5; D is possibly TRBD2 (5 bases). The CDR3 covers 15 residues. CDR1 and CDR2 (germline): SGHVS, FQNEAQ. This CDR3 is CARSLDLGLRETQYF. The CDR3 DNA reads TGTGCCAGGAGCTTAGATCTCGGACTTCGAGAGACCCAGTACTTC.